The source of this T cell receptor (beta chain) is a study of cytomegalovirus exposure and HLA in healthy donors. Primers included in the PCR were 60 Vbeta and 13 Jbeta primers. Sequenced by immunoSEQ multiplex PCR; TCRdb stores in-frame clones only, minus some. The sample has 110,000 or so clones, around 75% seen once. The CDR3 contains 16 residues. From germline, CDR1 is SGHDN and CDR2 FVKESK. The V gene end was trimmed by 5 bases and the J gene end by 2 bases; junction bases not matched to a gene: 12. The chain is built from TRBV14 and TRBJ2-7, with 7 bases matching TRBD1. Material for sequencing was PBMCs. This clonotype originated in a man aged 40-50 years in good health and CMV-seronegative. The DNA for the CDR3 is TGTGCCAGCAGCAGTCGTCGGGACAGAGTTCCCTACGAGCAGTACTTC. It translates to CASSSRRDRVPYEQYF.